This passage covers 8 T cell receptor beta chains from one sample sequenced in a study of blood T cell repertoires in COVID-19. Sequencing used immunoSEQ multiplex PCR; TCRdb keeps in-frame clones, though not all of them. The sample consists of hundreds of thousands of clones, about 85% of them appearing once. Sequenced input: PBMCs or T cells enriched from blood (not recorded which). These receptors were collected from a woman aged 50 to 60 who had recovered from COVID-19.

The chain uses TRBV28 and TRBJ1-2; D remains ambiguous. V lost 7 bases and J lost 4, with 16 bases in between. Looked up from germline, CDR1 is MDHEN and CDR2 is SYDVKM. The CDR3 loop spans 14 amino acids. This CDR3 is CASTTLLSGYGYTF. DNA of the CDR3: TGTGCCAGCACCACCCTTCTCTCGGGCTATGGCTACACCTTC.

This clone was seen just once. This chain connects TRBV10-2 to TRBJ1-4; possible D gene TRBD1, 6 bases. Trimming left V 3 bases short and J 5 bases short, with 16 bases between. The CDR3 spans 16 residues. Germline CDR1 is WSHSY and CDR2 is SAAADI. CDR3 nucleotide sequence: TGCGCCAGCAGTGACAGGGGTGGGCCAGGGAATGAAAAACTGTTTTTT. The encoded protein is CASSDRGGPGNEKLFF.

V gene TRBV18 combines with J gene TRBJ2-1; TRBD1 matches at 7 bases. The germline gives CDR1 KGHSH, CDR2 LQKENI. The CDR3 extends over 16 amino acids. J gave up 4 bases and V 2 bases, and 8 bases lay outside the gene matches. The CDR3 nucleotides read TGTGCCAGCTCACCAATTAGACAGGGCAGATACAATGAGCAGTTCTTC. Translation: CASSPIRQGRYNEQFF. Combining the CDR3 with reference TRBV18 and TRBJ2-1 gives the whole variable domain NAGVMQNPRHLVRRRGQEARLRCSPMKGHSHVYWYRQLPEEGLKFMVYLQKENIIDESGMPKERFSAEFPKEGPSILRIQQVVRGDSAAYFCASSPIRQGRYNEQFFGPGTRLTVL.

The chain uses TRBV7-8 and TRBJ2-1, with 9 nucleotides matching TRBD2. The germline V gene has CDR1 SGHVS and CDR2 FQNEAQ. V shed 6 bases and J 10 bases; nucleotides not matched to a gene: 13. The CDR3 consists of 15 residues. The CDR3: CASSSPPSGDLEQFF. The DNA for the CDR3 is TGTGCCAGCAGTTCTCCCCCTAGCGGGGACCTCGAGCAGTTCTTC.

This chain uses TRBV7-9 with TRBJ2-5; D ambiguous. The CDR3 consists of 11 residues. Germline CDR1 and CDR2: SEHNR and FQNEAQ (reference sequence). V was clipped by 5 bases and J by 4 bases, with 5 bases between them. Here the CDR3 DNA reads TGTGCCAGCAGCACGGGAGAGACCCAGTACTTC. Translated, it gives CASSTGETQYF.

This chain connects TRBV4-3 to TRBJ1-4; 7 bases are shared with TRBD1. The CDR3 length is 19 residues. CDR1 is LGHNA, CDR2 YSLEER, per germline. Trimming cost V 4 bases and J 1 base; bases outside gene matches: 15. The CDR3 nucleotides read TGCGCCAGCAGCCTGATCATTGGGGACAGCCAGAAAACTAATGAAAAACTGTTTTTT. Protein product: CASSLIIGDSQKTNEKLFF.

J is TRBJ2-6 and V is TRBV7-6; D call uncertain. V was shortened by 7 bases and J by 2 bases, with 6 bases between the two germline ends. In germline, CDR1 is SGHVS, CDR2 FNYEAQ. There are 13 residues in the CDR3. The CDR3 loop is CASTSPGANVLTF. The CDR3 nucleotides are TGTGCCAGCACATCCCCTGGGGCCAACGTCCTGACTTTC.

This clone was detected only once. V and J are TRBV7-2 and TRBJ2-1; 7 nucleotides align to TRBD1. From germline, CDR1 is SGHTA and CDR2 FQGNSA. This CDR3 comprises 16 residues. Trimming removed 4 bases from V and 5 bases from J; junction bases left unmatched: 11. The CDR3 DNA is TGTGCCAGCAGCTCCTCCCCGGACAGGTACGACAATGAGCAGTTCTTC. Protein: CASSSSPDRYDNEQFF.